The clone carrying this T cell receptor beta chain was found a few times. Its antigen is currently unknown. The data are from a study of T cell repertoires in cytomegalovirus infection. Study background: Indications came from public TCR beta signatures; they pointed to CMV infection and to a matching HLA type. Study-level points and caveats: Identification of carriers of CMV plus the relevant HLA was performed using cumulative public TCR beta family frequency. HLA-C-restricted CMV-specific TCR beta clonotypes prevailed in the ex vivo response.

TCRdb itself ran the reads through MiXCR, one entry per CDR3 protein. The sample holds some 120,000 distinct CDR3 sequences, about 9.4% seen once. Specimen: PBMCs, sequenced either directly or after in vitro stimulation (not recorded which). The clonotype was recovered from a human donor in good health (CMV status not recorded). Some clones in this sample may be carry-over from other donors' samples.

The CDR3 region is CASSLVGGGSYGYTF. CDR3 in DNA: TGTGCCAGCAGCTTGGTCGGAGGGGGCAGCTATGGCTACACCTTC. The chain recombines TRBV5-6 with TRBJ1-2; 7 bases match TRBD1. The CDR3 is 15 residues long. Germline CDR1 is SGHDT and CDR2 is YYEEEE. V gave up 0 bases and J gave up 4 bases; unmatched junction bases: 6.